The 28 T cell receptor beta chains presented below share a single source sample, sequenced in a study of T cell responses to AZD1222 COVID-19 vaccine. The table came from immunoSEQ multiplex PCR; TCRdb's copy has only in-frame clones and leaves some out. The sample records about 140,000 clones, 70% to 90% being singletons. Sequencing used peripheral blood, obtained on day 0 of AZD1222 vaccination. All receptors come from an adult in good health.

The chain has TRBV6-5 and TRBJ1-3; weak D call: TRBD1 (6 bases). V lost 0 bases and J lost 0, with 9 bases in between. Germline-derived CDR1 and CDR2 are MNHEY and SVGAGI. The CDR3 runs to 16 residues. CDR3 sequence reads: CASSYSRGSSGNTIYF. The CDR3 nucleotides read TGTGCCAGCAGTTACTCGAGGGGGTCCTCTGGAAACACCATATATTTT.

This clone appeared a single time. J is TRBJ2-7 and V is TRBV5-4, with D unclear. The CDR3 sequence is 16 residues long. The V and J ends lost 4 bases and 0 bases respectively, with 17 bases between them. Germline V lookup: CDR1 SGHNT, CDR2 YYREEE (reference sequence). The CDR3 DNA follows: TGTGCCAGCAGCCGCGCGGTTCAGGTGAGCTCCTACGAGCAGTACTTC. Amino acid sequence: CASSRAVQVSSYEQYF.

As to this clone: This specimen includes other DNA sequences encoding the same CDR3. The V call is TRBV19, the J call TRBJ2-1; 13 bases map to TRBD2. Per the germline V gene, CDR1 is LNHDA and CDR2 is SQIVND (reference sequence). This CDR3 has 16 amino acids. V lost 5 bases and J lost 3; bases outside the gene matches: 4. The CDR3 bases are TGTGCCAGTAGTGCCCGACTAGCGGGAGGCTACAATGAGCAGTTCTTC. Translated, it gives CASSARLAGGYNEQFF.

The CDR3 nucleotides read TGCGCCAGCAGACGAGACATTTCCTACGAGCAGTACTTC. The encoded protein is CASRRDISYEQYF. This chain uses TRBV10-2 with TRBJ2-7; D remains ambiguous. The CDR3 is made up of 13 amino acids. Germline loops: CDR1 WSHSY, CDR2 SAAADI. Trimming left V 6 bases short and J 1 base short, with 10 bases between.

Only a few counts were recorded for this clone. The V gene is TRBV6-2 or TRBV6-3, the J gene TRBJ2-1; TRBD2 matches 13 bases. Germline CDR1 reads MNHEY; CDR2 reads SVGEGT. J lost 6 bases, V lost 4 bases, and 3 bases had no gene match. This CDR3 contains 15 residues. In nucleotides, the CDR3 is TGTGCCAGCAGTTCCTGGACTAGCGGGGGCAATGAGCAGTTCTTC. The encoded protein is CASSSWTSGGNEQFF.

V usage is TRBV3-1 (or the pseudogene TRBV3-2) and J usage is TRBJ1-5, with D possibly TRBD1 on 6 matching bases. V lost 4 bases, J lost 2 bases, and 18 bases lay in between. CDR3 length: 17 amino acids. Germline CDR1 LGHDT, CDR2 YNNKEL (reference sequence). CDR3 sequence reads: CASSLRGGGFGNQPQHF. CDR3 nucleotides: TGTGCCAGCAGCCTTCGAGGGGGGGGATTCGGCAATCAGCCCCAGCATTTT.

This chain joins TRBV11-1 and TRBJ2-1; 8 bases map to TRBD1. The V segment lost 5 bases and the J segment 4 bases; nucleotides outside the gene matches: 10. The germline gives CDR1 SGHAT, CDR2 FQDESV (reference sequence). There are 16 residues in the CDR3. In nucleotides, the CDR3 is TGTGCCAGCAGCCTCAGAGCCGGGACAGGTTACAATGAGCAGTTCTTC. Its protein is CASSLRAGTGYNEQFF.

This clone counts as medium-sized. The CDR3 sequence: CASSQDGGQTKKLFF. The CDR3 nucleotides are TGCGCCAGCAGCCAAGATGGAGGACAGACTAAAAAACTGTTTTTT. The chain employs TRBV4-1 and TRBJ1-4, with D possibly matching TRBD1 (6 bases). CDR3 length: 15 residues. Per the germline V gene, CDR1 is MGHRA and CDR2 is YSYEKL. V shed 0 bases and J shed 9 bases, with 14 bases lying between them.

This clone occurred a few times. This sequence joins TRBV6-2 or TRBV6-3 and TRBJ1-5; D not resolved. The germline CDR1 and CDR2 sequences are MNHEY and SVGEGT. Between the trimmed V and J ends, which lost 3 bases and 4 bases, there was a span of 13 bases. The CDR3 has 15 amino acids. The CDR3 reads CASSYRETPNQPQHF. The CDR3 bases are TGTGCCAGCAGTTATAGGGAAACCCCAAATCAGCCCCAGCATTTT.

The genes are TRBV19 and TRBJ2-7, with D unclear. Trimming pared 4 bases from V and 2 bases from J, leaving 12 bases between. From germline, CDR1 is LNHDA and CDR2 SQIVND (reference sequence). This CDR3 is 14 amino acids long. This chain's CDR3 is CASSTQTGPYEQYF. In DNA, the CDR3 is TGTGCCAGTAGTACCCAAACGGGCCCCTACGAGCAGTACTTC.

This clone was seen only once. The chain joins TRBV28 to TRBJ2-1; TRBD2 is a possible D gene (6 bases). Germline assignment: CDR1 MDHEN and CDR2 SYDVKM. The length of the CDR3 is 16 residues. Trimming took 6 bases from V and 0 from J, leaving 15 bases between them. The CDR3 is CASRSSGTSSYNEQFF. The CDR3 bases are TGTGCCAGCAGAAGTAGCGGTACTAGCTCCTACAATGAGCAGTTCTTC.

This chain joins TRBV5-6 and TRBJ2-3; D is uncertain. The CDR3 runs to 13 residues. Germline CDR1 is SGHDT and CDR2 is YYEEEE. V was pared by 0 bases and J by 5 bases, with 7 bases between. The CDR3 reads CASSLGNQDTQYF. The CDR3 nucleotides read TGTGCCAGCAGCTTGGGGAACCAAGATACGCAGTATTTT.

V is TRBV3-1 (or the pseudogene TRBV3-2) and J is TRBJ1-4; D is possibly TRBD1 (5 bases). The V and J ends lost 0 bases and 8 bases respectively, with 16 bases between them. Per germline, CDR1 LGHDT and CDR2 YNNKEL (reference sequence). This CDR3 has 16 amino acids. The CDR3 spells CASSQDRGASDEKLFF. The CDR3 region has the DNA TGTGCCAGCAGCCAAGATCGTGGGGCGTCAGACGAAAAACTGTTTTTT.

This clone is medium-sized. The CDR3 region has the DNA TGTGCCAGCAGCTTACGGGGGGTGGGACAGGGCGACGAGCAGTACTTC. Protein: CASSLRGVGQGDEQYF. J is TRBJ2-7 and V is TRBV7-9; TRBD1 aligns across 9 bases. V gave up 2 bases and J gave up 5 bases; unmatched junction bases: 10. This CDR3 has 16 residues. The germline gives CDR1 SEHNR, CDR2 FQNEAQ (reference sequence). Full variable domain (remainder filled in from reference TRBV7-9 and TRBJ2-7): DTGVSQNPRHKITKRGQNVTFRCDPISEHNRLYWYRQTLGQGPEFLTYFQNEAQLEKSRLLSDRFSAERPKGSFSTLEIQRTEQGDSAMYLCASSLRGVGQGDEQYFGPGTRLTVT.

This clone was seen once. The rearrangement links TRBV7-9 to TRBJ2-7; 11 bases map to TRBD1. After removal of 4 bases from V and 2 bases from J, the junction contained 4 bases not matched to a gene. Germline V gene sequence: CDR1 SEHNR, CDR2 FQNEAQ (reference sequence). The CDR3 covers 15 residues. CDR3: CASSSRTGGPYEQYF. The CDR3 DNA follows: TGTGCCAGCAGCTCCAGGACAGGGGGCCCCTACGAGCAGTACTTC.

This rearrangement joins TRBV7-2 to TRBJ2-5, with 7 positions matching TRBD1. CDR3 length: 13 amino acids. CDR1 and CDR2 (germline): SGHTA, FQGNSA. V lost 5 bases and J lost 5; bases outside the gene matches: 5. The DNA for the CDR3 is TGTGCCAGCAGCGAGACAGGGTGGGAGACCCAGTACTTC. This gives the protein CASSETGWETQYF.

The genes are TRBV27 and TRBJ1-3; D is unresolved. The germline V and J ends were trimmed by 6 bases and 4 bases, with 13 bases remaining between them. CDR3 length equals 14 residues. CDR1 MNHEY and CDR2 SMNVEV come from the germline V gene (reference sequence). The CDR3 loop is CASRRRGEGNTIYF. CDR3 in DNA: TGTGCCAGCAGACGTCGGGGTGAGGGAAACACCATATATTTT.

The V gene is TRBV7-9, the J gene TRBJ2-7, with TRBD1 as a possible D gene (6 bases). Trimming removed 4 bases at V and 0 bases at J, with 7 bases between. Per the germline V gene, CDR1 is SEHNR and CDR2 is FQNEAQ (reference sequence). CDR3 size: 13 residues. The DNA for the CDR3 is TGTGCCAGCAGCTGGGACAACTCCTACGAGCAGTACTTC. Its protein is CASSWDNSYEQYF.

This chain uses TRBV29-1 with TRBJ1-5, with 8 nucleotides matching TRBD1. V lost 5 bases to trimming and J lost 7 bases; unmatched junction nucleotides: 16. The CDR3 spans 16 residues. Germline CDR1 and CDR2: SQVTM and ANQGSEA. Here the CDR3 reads CSVNLSGQGAGQPQHF. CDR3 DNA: TGCAGCGTTAATCTGTCTGGGCAGGGGGCCGGGCAGCCCCAGCATTTT.

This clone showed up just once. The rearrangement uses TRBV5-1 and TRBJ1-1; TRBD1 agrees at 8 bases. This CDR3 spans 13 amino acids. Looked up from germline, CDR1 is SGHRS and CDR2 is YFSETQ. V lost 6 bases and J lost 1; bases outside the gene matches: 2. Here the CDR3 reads CASKQGGNTEAFF. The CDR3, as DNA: TGCGCCAGCAAACAGGGGGGGAACACTGAAGCTTTCTTT.

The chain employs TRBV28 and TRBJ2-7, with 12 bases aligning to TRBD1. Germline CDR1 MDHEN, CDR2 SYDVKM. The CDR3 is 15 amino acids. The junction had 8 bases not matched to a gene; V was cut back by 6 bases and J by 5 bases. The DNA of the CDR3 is TGTGCCAGCAGCGCCCCGGGACAGGGGGCTGACGAGCAGTACTTC. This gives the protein CASSAPGQGADEQYF.

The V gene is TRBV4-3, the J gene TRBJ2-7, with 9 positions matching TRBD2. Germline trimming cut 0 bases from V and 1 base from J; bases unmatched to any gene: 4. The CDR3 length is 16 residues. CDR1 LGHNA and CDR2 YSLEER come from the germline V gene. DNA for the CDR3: TGCGCCAGCAGCCAAGATCTCGCGGGAGGGTCCTACGAGCAGTACTTC. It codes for CASSQDLAGGSYEQYF.

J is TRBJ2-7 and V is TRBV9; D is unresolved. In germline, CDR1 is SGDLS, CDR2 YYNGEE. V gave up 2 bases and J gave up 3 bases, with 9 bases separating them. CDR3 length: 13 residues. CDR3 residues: CASSVGTFYEQYF. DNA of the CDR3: TGTGCCAGCAGCGTTGGTACATTCTACGAGCAGTACTTC.

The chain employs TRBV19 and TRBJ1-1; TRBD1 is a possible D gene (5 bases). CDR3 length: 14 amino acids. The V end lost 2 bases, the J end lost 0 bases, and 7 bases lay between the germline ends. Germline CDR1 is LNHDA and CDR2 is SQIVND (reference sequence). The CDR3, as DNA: TGTGCCAGTAGTATAACAGGAGTGAACACTGAAGCTTTCTTT. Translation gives CASSITGVNTEAFF.

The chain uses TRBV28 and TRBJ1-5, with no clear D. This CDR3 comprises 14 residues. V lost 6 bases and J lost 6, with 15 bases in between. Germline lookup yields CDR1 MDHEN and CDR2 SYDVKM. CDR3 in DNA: TGTGCCAGCAGGTCAAACGAGTGGAGTCAGCCCCAGCATTTT. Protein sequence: CASRSNEWSQPQHF.

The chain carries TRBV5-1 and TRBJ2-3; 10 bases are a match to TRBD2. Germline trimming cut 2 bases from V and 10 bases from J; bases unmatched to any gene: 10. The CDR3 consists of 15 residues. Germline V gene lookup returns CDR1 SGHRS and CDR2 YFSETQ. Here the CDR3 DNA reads TGCGCCAGCAGCTTTGGACTAGCGGCCCCCAAGGCGCAGTATTTT. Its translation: CASSFGLAAPKAQYF.

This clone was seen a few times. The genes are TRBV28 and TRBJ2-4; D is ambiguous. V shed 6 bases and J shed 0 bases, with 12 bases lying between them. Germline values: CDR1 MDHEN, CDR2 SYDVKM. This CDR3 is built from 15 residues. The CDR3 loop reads CASSLRSGAKNIQYF. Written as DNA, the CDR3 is TGTGCCAGCAGCCTAAGGTCGGGAGCCAAAAACATTCAGTACTTC.

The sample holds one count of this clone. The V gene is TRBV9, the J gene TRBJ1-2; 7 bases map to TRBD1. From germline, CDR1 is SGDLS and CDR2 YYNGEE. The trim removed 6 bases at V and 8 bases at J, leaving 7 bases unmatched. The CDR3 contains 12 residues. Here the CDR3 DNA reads TGTGCCAGCACCAGACAGGGAGGCGGCTACACCTTC. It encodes CASTRQGGGYTF. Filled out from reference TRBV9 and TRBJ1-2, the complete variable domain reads DSGVTQTPKHLITATGQRVTLRCSPRSGDLSVYWYQQSLDQGLQFLIQYYNGEERAKGNILERFSAQQFPDLHSELNLSSLELGDSALYFCASTRQGGGYTFGSGTRLTVV.